This T cell receptor (beta chain) was captured in a study of blood T cell repertoires in COVID-19. At the level of the study: The origin of the acute and convalescent COVID-19 samples was the United States, Italy and Spain. Sample material is recorded as cDNA or gDNA derived from T cells, B-cell-depleted T cells, or PBMCs.

This table comes from immunoSEQ multiplex PCR, and its TCRdb copy is limited to in-frame clones, with some not included. The profile shows approximately 180,000 clones, roughly 87% of them singletons. Donors were grouped by their self-reported clinical history. This CDR3 spans 15 amino acids. Germline assignment: CDR1 SGHKS and CDR2 YYEKEE (reference sequence). V shed 3 bases, J shed 5 bases, and the junction held 10 bases outside the gene matches. The gene calls are TRBV5-5 and TRBJ2-5, with 7 bases aligning to TRBD1. Input material: PBMCs or T cells enriched from blood (not recorded which). This TCR was sampled from a woman between 35 and 50 years old with acute COVID-19. The CDR3 is CASSYETGSFETQYF. The CDR3 region has the DNA TGTGCCAGCAGCTATGAGACAGGGAGCTTCGAGACCCAGTACTTC. Full variable domain (missing parts from reference TRBV5-5 and TRBJ2-5): DAGVTQSPTHLIKTRGQQVTLRCSPISGHKSVSWYQQVLGQGPQFIFQYYEKEERGRGNFPDRFSARQFPNYSSELNVNALLLGDSALYLCASSYETGSFETQYFGPGTRLLVL.